A selection of T cell receptor beta chains follows, all from one sample in a study of control samples from healthy donors and cancer patients. TCRdb's copy holds only in-frame clones and misses some; the assay was immunoSEQ multiplex PCR. This table has 50,000 to 65,000 clones, approximately 90% appearing once. The sequencing sample was made of PBMCs. These receptors originate from a young man with colorectal cancer. CDR3s include the opening cysteine and the closing phenylalanine or tryptophan. The D gene is left open where the match is weak. Not every row has a clone size; where given, it reads once, few, many or a size class.

D gene: TRBD1; clone size: .; J gene: TRBJ1-2; V gene: TRBV6-6; CDR3 protein: CASGTGGSGYTF; CDR3 DNA: TGTGCCAGCGGGACAGGGGGAAGTGGCTACACCTTC
D gene: .; clone size: once; J gene: TRBJ2-2; V gene: TRBV4-1; CDR3 protein: CASSHRWGGGGELFF; CDR3 DNA: TGCGCCAGCAGTCATAGATGGGGAGGGGGCGGGGAGCTGTTTTTT
D gene: TRBD2; clone size: once; J gene: TRBJ2-2; V gene: TRBV19; CDR3 protein: CASSIRAGGQGTGELFF; CDR3 DNA: TGTGCCAGTAGTATCCGAGCGGGGGGGCAGGGCACCGGGGAGCTGTTTTTT
D gene: TRBD1; clone size: .; J gene: TRBJ2-1; V gene: TRBV9; CDR3 protein: CASSAPGQGAWSSYNEQFF; CDR3 DNA: TGTGCCAGCAGCGCTCCGGGACAGGGGGCCTGGAGCTCCTACAATGAGCAGTTCTTC
D gene: .; clone size: .; J gene: TRBJ2-2; V gene: TRBV11-3; CDR3 protein: CASSLGGSRGELFF; CDR3 DNA: TGTGCCAGCAGCTTAGGCGGGTCCCGCGGGGAGCTGTTTTTT
D gene: .; clone size: .; J gene: TRBJ1-6; V gene: TRBV5-1; CDR3 protein: CASSPLGGNGSPLHF; CDR3 DNA: TGCGCCAGCAGCCCCCTCGGGGGAAATGGCTCACCCCTCCACTTT
D gene: TRBD1; clone size: .; J gene: TRBJ1-1; V gene: TRBV12-3/TRBV12-4; CDR3 protein: CASSGQGGAFF; CDR3 DNA: TGTGCCAGCAGTGGACAGGGTGGTGCTTTCTTT
D gene: .; clone size: .; J gene: TRBJ2-7; V gene: TRBV6-1; CDR3 protein: CASSESVAGTEQYF; CDR3 DNA: TGTGCCAGCAGTGAATCAGTCGCCGGTACCGAGCAGTACTTC
D gene: .; clone size: .; J gene: TRBJ2-7; V gene: TRBV28; CDR3 protein: CASSLYGGADDYEQYF; CDR3 DNA: TGTGCCAGCAGTTTATATGGGGGCGCAGATGACTACGAGCAGTACTTC
D gene: .; clone size: .; J gene: TRBJ2-7; V gene: TRBV6-2/TRBV6-3; CDR3 protein: CASSYRDASYEQYF; CDR3 DNA: TGTGCCAGCAGTTACCGGGACGCCTCCTACGAGCAGTACTTC
D gene: TRBD1; clone size: .; J gene: TRBJ2-2; V gene: TRBV2; CDR3 protein: CASRRDRVDTGELFF; CDR3 DNA: TGTGCCAGCAGGAGGGACAGGGTGGACACCGGGGAGCTGTTTTTT
D gene: TRBD1; clone size: .; J gene: TRBJ2-1; V gene: TRBV5-4; CDR3 protein: CASSPRQGTYNEQFF; CDR3 DNA: TGTGCCAGCAGCCCCCGACAGGGGACCTACAATGAGCAGTTCTTC
D gene: .; clone size: .; J gene: TRBJ2-7; V gene: TRBV18; CDR3 protein: CASSRMADSAYEQYF; CDR3 DNA: TGTGCCAGCTCACGCATGGCCGACAGCGCCTACGAGCAGTACTTC
D gene: .; clone size: once; J gene: TRBJ1-4; V gene: TRBV4-3; CDR3 protein: CASSQGFSRVTNEKLFF; CDR3 DNA: TGCGCCAGCAGCCAAGGCTTTTCAAGAGTTACTAATGAAAAACTGTTTTTT
D gene: .; clone size: .; J gene: TRBJ1-2; V gene: TRBV19; CDR3 protein: CATPSNYGYTF; CDR3 DNA: TGTGCCACTCCCTCTAACTATGGCTACACCTTC
D gene: .; clone size: few; J gene: TRBJ2-5; V gene: TRBV7-9; CDR3 protein: CASLGDRSQETQYF; CDR3 DNA: TGTGCCAGCCTAGGCGACAGGAGTCAAGAGACCCAGTACTTC
D gene: .; clone size: .; J gene: TRBJ2-6; V gene: TRBV12-5; CDR3 protein: CASGPWGSGANVLTF; CDR3 DNA: TGTGCTAGTGGCCCTTGGGGCTCTGGGGCCAACGTCCTGACTTTC
D gene: TRBD1; clone size: .; J gene: TRBJ1-2; V gene: TRBV6-5; CDR3 protein: CASSYTGQGQLGYTF; CDR3 DNA: TGTGCCAGCAGTTACACCGGACAGGGACAACTTGGCTACACCTTC